This T cell receptor (beta chain) was captured by sequencing in a study of T cells in Graves' hyperthyroidism and ophthalmopathy. CDR3 length equals 13 residues. CDR1 is MGHRA and CDR2 is YSYEKL in the germline V gene. The V and J ends lost 2 bases and 5 bases respectively, with 7 bases between them. Concerning this clonotype itself: Its antigen is not known.

TCR beta CDR3 regions were amplified from RNA. An initial round of RT-PCR targeting the TCR CDR3 relied on the HTBI primer set. MiXCR, applied by TCRdb to the multiplex PCR reads, yields one record per CDR3 protein. In the table there are about 380,000 distinct CDR3 sequences, less than 20% of which are singletons. Findings of the study overall: A 13 V-J model separated ophthalmopathy from stable hyperthyroidism.

The chain is built from TRBV4-1 and TRBJ1-5; D unclear. The clonotype originates from a young man with Graves' ophthalmopathy. The specimen was blood. CDR3: CASSQTDDQPQHF. The DNA of the CDR3 is TGCGCCAGCAGCCAAACGGATGATCAGCCCCAGCATTTT.